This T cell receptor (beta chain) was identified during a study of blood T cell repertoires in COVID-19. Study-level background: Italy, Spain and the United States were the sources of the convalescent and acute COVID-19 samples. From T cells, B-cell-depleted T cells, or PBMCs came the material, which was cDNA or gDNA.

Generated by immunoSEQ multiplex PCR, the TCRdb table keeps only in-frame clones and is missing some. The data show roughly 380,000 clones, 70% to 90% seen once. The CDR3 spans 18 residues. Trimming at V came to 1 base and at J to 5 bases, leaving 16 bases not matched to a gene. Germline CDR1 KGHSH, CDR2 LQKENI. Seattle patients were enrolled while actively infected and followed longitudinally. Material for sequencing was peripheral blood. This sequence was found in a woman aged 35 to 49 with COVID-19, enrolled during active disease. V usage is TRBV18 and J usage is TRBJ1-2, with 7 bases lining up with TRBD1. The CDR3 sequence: CASSPLKSVQGYPYGYTF. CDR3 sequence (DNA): TGTGCCAGCTCACCACTAAAGTCAGTACAGGGGTATCCTTATGGCTACACCTTC.